A selection of T cell receptor beta chains follows, all from one sample in a study of CD8 T cells in Susac syndrome. One entry per CDR3 protein results from TCRdb running MiXCR on the immunoSEQ multiplex PCR reads. The table shows more than 150,000 distinct CDR3 sequences, with under 97% occurring only once. Sequenced material: CD4+ T cells from PBMCs. These receptors all come from a human donor with Susac syndrome. Both conserved end residues are part of each CDR3. A D gene is named only where the DNA matches it firmly. The size field is filled for only some rows; it gives once, few, many or a size class.

NA	TRBV12-3/TRBV12-4	TRBD1	TRBJ1-2	CASSLTGAGGYTF	TGTGCCAGCAGTCTAACAGGGGCGGGGGGCTACACCTTC
NA	TRBV3-1	TRBD2	TRBJ2-3	CASSQGLTSGHTQYF	TGTGCCAGCAGCCAAGGTTTGACTAGCGGTCATACGCAGTATTTT
NA	TRBV5-4	NA	TRBJ1-2	CASSLSRVDGYTF	TGTGCCAGCAGCTTATCCAGGGTGGATGGCTACACCTTC
NA	TRBV5-1	NA	TRBJ2-1	CASSLAGTSYNEQFF	TGCGCCAGCAGCTTGGCGGGGACTTCCTACAATGAGCAGTTCTTC
NA	TRBV7-2	TRBD2	TRBJ2-1	CASSRPGLYNEQFF	TGTGCCAGCAGCCGCCCGGGACTATACAATGAGCAGTTCTTC
NA	TRBV7-8	TRBD2	TRBJ2-7	CASSLVGGLAGELSYEQYF	TGTGCCAGCAGCTTAGTGGGGGGACTAGCGGGGGAACTCTCCTACGAGCAGTACTTC
once	TRBV29-1	NA	TRBJ1-1	CSEESTANTEAFF	TGCAGCGAAGAAAGTACGGCGAACACTGAAGCTTTCTTT
NA	TRBV29-1	TRBD2	TRBJ2-2	CSVGTSGGAGELFF	TGCAGCGTTGGGACTAGCGGGGGGGCTGGGGAGCTGTTTTTT
NA	TRBV30	NA	TRBJ1-2	CAWSEGGPYGYTF	TGTGCCTGGAGTGAGGGAGGGCCCTATGGCTACACCTTC
NA	TRBV5-1	NA	TRBJ1-2	CASRIDHGYTF	TGCGCCAGCAGGATCGACCATGGCTACACCTTC
NA	TRBV20-1	NA	TRBJ2-3	CSARVRERTDTQYF	TGCAGTGCTAGAGTAAGGGAAAGGACAGATACGCAGTATTTT
NA	TRBV6-5	TRBD1	TRBJ2-3	CASSAQGARTDTQYF	TGTGCCAGCAGTGCTCAGGGGGCGCGCACAGATACGCAGTATTTT
NA	TRBV18	NA	TRBJ1-2	CASSPPDYGYTF	TGTGCCAGCTCACCACCGGACTATGGCTACACCTTC
few	TRBV7-2	NA	TRBJ2-5	CASSPFGAQYF	TGTGCCAGCAGCCCTTTCGGGGCCCAGTACTTC
NA	TRBV29-1	TRBD2	TRBJ2-5	CSVEGPAGGLKTQYF	TGCAGCGTTGAAGGGCCAGCGGGGGGCTTAAAGACCCAGTACTTC
NA	TRBV12-3/TRBV12-4	NA	TRBJ1-5	CASSLRRGGQPQHF	TGTGCCAGCAGTTTACGCAGGGGAGGACAGCCCCAGCATTTT
few	TRBV18	NA	TRBJ2-3	CASSPPTDTQYF	TGTGCCAGTAGTCCCCCGACAGATACGCAGTATTTT
NA	TRBV4-1	TRBD1	TRBJ1-2	CASSQDPGTDYGYTF	TGCGCCAGCAGCCAAGATCCTGGGACAGACTATGGCTACACCTTC
NA	TRBV6-1	TRBD1	TRBJ2-1	CASNPGTGNYNEQFF	TGTGCCAGCAACCCCGGGACAGGGAACTACAATGAGCAGTTCTTC
NA	TRBV29-1	TRBD2	TRBJ2-1	CSVGEGLEQFF	TGCAGCGTGGGGGAGGGTCTCGAGCAGTTCTTC
NA	TRBV28	NA	TRBJ1-2	CASRGTAAYGYTF	TGTGCCAGCAGGGGGACGGCCGCCTATGGCTACACCTTC
NA	TRBV29-1	TRBD1	TRBJ2-7	CSVWGQGAGEQYF	TGCAGCGTCTGGGGACAGGGGGCCGGCGAGCAGTACTTC
NA	TRBV7-3	TRBD1	TRBJ2-1	CASSLGTDYNEQFF	TGTGCCAGCAGCCTAGGGACAGACTACAATGAGCAGTTCTTC
NA	TRBV24-1	TRBD2	TRBJ2-5	CATSDGGLAQETQYF	TGTGCCACCAGTGACGGTGGACTAGCCCAAGAGACCCAGTACTTC
NA	TRBV6-2/TRBV6-3	TRBD2	TRBJ2-5	CASRRTSVETQYF	TGTGCCAGCAGACGGACTAGCGTGGAGACCCAGTACTTC
NA	TRBV7-2	NA	TRBJ1-5	CASSLDEVGGVGDQPQHF	TGTGCCAGCAGCTTAGACGAGGTTGGAGGGGTAGGGGATCAGCCCCAGCATTTT
once	TRBV10-3	TRBD1	TRBJ1-2	CAIRTGNYGYTF	TGTGCCATCAGGACAGGGAACTATGGCTACACCTTC
NA	TRBV6-6	TRBD2	TRBJ2-3	CASSYGGGILDTQYF	TGTGCCAGCAGTTACGGCGGGGGAATTTTAGATACGCAGTATTTT
NA	TRBV30	TRBD1	TRBJ1-1	CAWSQGQENTEAFF	TGTGCCTGGAGTCAGGGACAGGAAAACACTGAAGCTTTCTTT